Listed below are T cell receptor beta chains from one sample, sequenced in a study of blood T cells in healthy people across ages. TCRdb used MiXCR to reprocess the 5' RACE reads, holding one entry per CDR3 protein. Of 790,000 or so distinct CDR3 sequences in the sample, approximately 53% are singletons; the top ten hold around 25%. The sample taken for sequencing was blood. These receptors all stem from a man aged 35 to 55 in good health. Each CDR3 is given with its conserved first and last residue. The D gene is left open where the match is weak. Not every row has a clone size; where given, it reads once, few, many or a size class.

few,TRBD2,TRBJ2-7,17,TRBV3-1,CASSRALAGGGSYEQYF,TGTGCCAGCAGCCGCGCCTTGGCGGGAGGGGGATCCTACGAGCAGTACTTC
few,NA,TRBJ2-5,13,TRBV10-3,CAISSGPGETQYF,TGTGCCATCAGTTCTGGTCCCGGGGAGACCCAGTACTTC
NA,NA,TRBJ2-1,15,TRBV7-7,CASSPREVSANEQFF,TGTGCCAGCAGCCCTAGGGAAGTATCAGCCAATGAGCAGTTCTTC
few,TRBD1,TRBJ1-2,13,TRBV30,CAWDPDRAYGYTF,TGTGCCTGGGACCCAGACAGGGCCTATGGCTACACCTTC
NA,NA,TRBJ2-2,15,TRBV15,CATNRRQSNTGELFF,TGTGCCACCAACCGGCGGCAGTCGAACACCGGGGAGCTGTTTTTT
NA,TRBD1,TRBJ1-6,17,TRBV12-3/TRBV12-4,CASSLGDRGSWNSPLHF,TGTGCCAGCAGTTTGGGGGACAGGGGTTCTTGGAATTCACCCCTCCACTTT
NA,TRBD2,TRBJ2-1,18,TRBV4-2,CASSSNKGLAGEGDEQFF,TGTGCCAGCAGCTCAAATAAAGGACTAGCGGGAGAAGGGGATGAGCAGTTCTTC
NA,NA,TRBJ2-3,16,TRBV28,CASTAARRAITDTQYF,TGTGCCAGCACCGCGGCAAGGCGGGCGATCACAGATACGCAGTATTTT
NA,TRBD2,TRBJ2-2,16,TRBV20-1,CSASTSGGGGTGELFF,TGCAGTGCTAGTACTAGCGGGGGAGGGGGCACCGGGGAGCTGTTTTTT
NA,TRBD2,TRBJ2-5,16,TRBV28,CASSPRASGLQETQYF,TGTGCCAGCAGTCCGCGAGCTAGCGGGCTGCAAGAGACCCAGTACTTC
NA,TRBD2,TRBJ2-5,18,TRBV4-1,CASSQASSSGRARETQYF,TGCGCCAGCAGCCAAGCGAGCTCTAGCGGGAGGGCCAGGGAGACCCAGTACTTC
NA,TRBD1,TRBJ1-1,15,TRBV2,CASRDWTGPNTEAFF,TGTGCCAGCAGAGATTGGACAGGGCCAAACACTGAAGCTTTCTTT
NA,TRBD1,TRBJ2-5,14,TRBV27,CASSLSRGLKTQYF,TGTGCCAGCAGTTTAAGCAGGGGGTTGAAGACCCAGTACTTC
once,NA,TRBJ1-1,15,TRBV4-2,CASSQEEPGTTEAFF,TGTGCCAGCAGCCAAGAAGAACCGGGGACCACTGAAGCTTTCTTT
NA,NA,TRBJ2-7,12,TRBV20-1,CSASSSSYEQYF,TGCAGTGCTAGCAGCAGCTCCTACGAGCAGTACTTC
NA,TRBD1,TRBJ1-2,15,TRBV7-2,CASSLAGTGNYGYTF,TGTGCCAGCAGCTTAGCAGGGACAGGCAACTATGGCTACACCTTC
NA,TRBD1,TRBJ1-6,13,TRBV6-5,CASRGQDNSPLHF,TGTGCCAGCCGGGGACAGGATAATTCACCCCTCCACTTT
NA,NA,TRBJ2-4,14,TRBV20-1,CSAFREGGKNIQYF,TGCAGTGCTTTCAGAGAAGGGGGTAAAAACATTCAGTACTTC
NA,TRBD2,TRBJ2-5,13,TRBV29-1,CSSSAGGAETQYF,TGCAGCTCCTCGGCGGGGGGGGCGGAGACCCAGTACTTC
NA,NA,TRBJ2-6,14,TRBV29-1,CSVERSPGANVLTF,TGCAGCGTTGAGAGGAGCCCTGGGGCCAACGTCCTGACTTTC
NA,TRBD1,TRBJ2-1,14,TRBV11-2,CASSLRDRVHEQFF,TGTGCCAGCAGTCTCCGGGACAGGGTCCATGAGCAGTTCTTC
many,NA,TRBJ2-7,14,TRBV29-1,CSVGPQTGTYEQYF,TGCAGCGTTGGACCCCAAACAGGGACCTACGAGCAGTACTTC
NA,TRBD1,TRBJ2-2,15,TRBV5-1,CASSPRGPESGELFF,TGCGCCAGCAGCCCAAGGGGGCCCGAGTCCGGGGAGCTGTTTTTT
NA,TRBD2,TRBJ2-5,15,TRBV7-9,CASSSGLAVGETQYF,TGTGCCAGCAGCTCGGGACTAGCGGTTGGCGAGACCCAGTACTTC
NA,NA,TRBJ2-3,16,TRBV12-3/TRBV12-4,CTITQRLALNTDTQYF,TGTACCATCACTCAACGGCTAGCGCTTAACACAGATACGCAGTATTTT
NA,NA,TRBJ2-6,15,TRBV29-1,CSVIGPTPGANVLTF,TGCAGCGTCATCGGTCCGACCCCTGGGGCCAACGTCCTGACTTTC
NA,NA,TRBJ1-1,11,TRBV28,CASSSRLEAFF,TGTGCCAGCAGTTCCCGCCTGGAAGCTTTCTTT
NA,NA,TRBJ2-5,13,TRBV7-2,CASSSVLLETQYF,TGTGCCAGCAGCTCAGTACTATTAGAGACCCAGTACTTC
NA,NA,TRBJ1-4,15,TRBV15,CATSEPGRDHEKLFF,TGTGCCACCAGCGAGCCGGGCAGGGACCATGAAAAACTGTTTTTT
few,NA,TRBJ2-5,13,TRBV12-3/TRBV12-4,CASSQTIGVTQYF,TGTGCCAGCAGTCAGACCATAGGGGTGACCCAGTACTTC
NA,NA,TRBJ2-5,14,TRBV9,CASSATGSRETQYF,TGTGCCAGCAGCGCAACCGGGAGCAGAGAGACCCAGTACTTC
NA,NA,TRBJ1-1,14,TRBV11-2,CASSFSTVNTEAFF,TGTGCCAGCAGCTTCTCGACGGTGAACACTGAAGCTTTCTTT
NA,NA,TRBJ2-7,14,TRBV9,CASSVGPPQDEQYF,TGTGCCAGCAGCGTCGGACCCCCACAAGACGAGCAGTACTTC
NA,TRBD1,TRBJ2-7,15,TRBV5-1,CASSPVTGAPDEQYF,TGCGCCAGCAGCCCGGTGACAGGGGCCCCTGACGAGCAGTACTTC
NA,NA,TRBJ1-5,14,TRBV5-1,CASSLMPENQPQHF,TGCGCCAGCAGCTTGATGCCGGAGAATCAGCCCCAGCATTTT
few,NA,TRBJ1-1,17,TRBV3-1,CASSQVPQGRGGTEAFF,TGTGCCAGCAGCCAAGTGCCGCAGGGGAGGGGAGGCACTGAAGCTTTCTTT
NA,NA,TRBJ2-7,11,TRBV20-1,CSASQSNEQYF,TGCAGTGCTAGTCAGTCGAACGAGCAGTACTTC
NA,TRBD2,TRBJ2-1,15,TRBV7-2,CASSLRGSSLNEQFF,TGTGCCAGCAGCTTACGCGGGAGCTCGCTCAATGAGCAGTTCTTC
NA,NA,TRBJ2-7,20,TRBV28,CASSLISFGADGGRDYEQYF,TGTGCCAGCAGTTTGATTTCGTTCGGAGCAGATGGAGGCCGGGACTACGAGCAGTACTTC
NA,NA,TRBJ2-3,14,TRBV6-1,CASSDWSQRDTQYF,TGTGCCAGCAGTGATTGGTCACAGCGGGATACGCAGTATTTT
few,TRBD1,TRBJ2-7,16,TRBV9,CASSARAGQGKDEQYF,TGTGCCAGCAGCGCCCGTGCGGGACAGGGGAAGGACGAGCAGTACTTC
NA,TRBD1,TRBJ1-2,15,TRBV7-9,CASSQPGQTNYGYTF,TGTGCCAGCAGTCAACCGGGACAGACTAACTATGGCTACACCTTC
NA,NA,TRBJ2-1,15,TRBV7-9,CASSLERDRHNEQFF,TGTGCCAGCAGCTTAGAGCGGGACAGGCACAATGAGCAGTTCTTC
NA,NA,TRBJ2-1,13,TRBV25-1,CASSESGADEQFF,TGTGCCAGCAGTGAATCTGGGGCGGACGAGCAGTTCTTC
NA,TRBD1,TRBJ2-1,17,TRBV20-1,CSASSRDRGTPYNEQFF,TGCAGTGCTAGTTCTCGCGACAGGGGGACACCCTACAATGAGCAGTTCTTC